Presented here are 25 T cell receptor beta chains from one specimen sequenced in a study of T cells in Graves' hyperthyroidism and ophthalmopathy. TCR beta CDR3 regions were amplified from RNA transcripts. The TCR CDR3 was amplified in a first-round RT-PCR using the HTBI primer set. TCRdb fed the multiplex PCR reads into MiXCR, producing one record per CDR3 protein. The sample has around 300,000 distinct CDR3 sequences; about 20% are singletons. Sample: blood. The receptor source for this set is a young man with Graves' ophthalmopathy.

The rearrangement uses TRBV27 and TRBJ2-2; TRBD1 or TRBD2 may be the D gene (5 bases each). Germline V gene data show CDR1 as MNHEY and CDR2 as SMNVEV (reference sequence). The CDR3 consists of 16 residues. V was cut by 3 bases and J by 5 bases, with 16 bases left in between. This chain's CDR3 is CASSFFGTLGTGELFF. As DNA, the CDR3 is TGTGCCAGCAGTTTCTTCGGGACCCTCGGGACCGGGGAGCTGTTTTTT.

The sample holds a few counts of this clonotype. This sequence joins TRBV12-3 or TRBV12-4 and TRBJ1-4; D remains unclear. Trimming cost V 4 bases and J 3 bases, with 9 bases left between them. This CDR3 is built from 14 residues. Here the CDR3 reads CASSYQVANEKLFF. For the CDR3, the DNA is TGTGCCAGCAGTTACCAGGTTGCTAATGAAAAACTGTTTTTT.

In its sample, this clonotype was seen many times. The CDR3 bases are TGTGCCAGCAGTTACGACAGGGAGGCCTATGGCTACACCTTC. It is translated as CASSYDREAYGYTF. The chain employs TRBV6-5 and TRBJ1-2; 7 bases align to TRBD1. The CDR3 spans 14 residues. After removal of 2 bases from V and 4 bases from J, the junction contained 4 bases not matched to a gene. Germline V gene lookup returns CDR1 MNHEY and CDR2 SVGAGI.

The chain's CDR3 is CASSPAGLTYEQYF. The CDR3 region has the DNA TGTGCCAGCTCACCAGCGGGACTCACCTACGAGCAGTACTTC. The chain recombines TRBV18 with TRBJ2-7; weak D call: TRBD2 (6 bases). Trimming stripped 2 bases from V and 2 bases from J, with 10 bases between. The CDR3 has 14 residues. Germline CDR1 reads KGHSH; CDR2 reads LQKENI.

This clonotype was recorded at least ten times. The rearrangement joins TRBV3-1 to TRBJ1-5; a weak D match, TRBD1 (5 bases). This CDR3 comprises 15 residues. In germline, CDR1 is LGHDT, CDR2 YNNKEL (reference sequence). Trimming stripped 0 bases from V and 3 bases from J, with 9 bases between. CDR3 loop: CASSQDTRANQPQHF. The CDR3 nucleotides read TGTGCCAGCAGCCAAGATACCAGGGCCAATCAGCCCCAGCATTTT. The whole variable domain, filled in from reference TRBV3-1 and TRBJ1-5, reads DTAVSQTPKYLVTQMGNDKSIKCEQNLGHDTMYWYKQDSKKFLKIMFSYNNKELIINETVPNRFSPKSPDKAHLNLHINSLELGDSAVYFCASSQDTRANQPQHFGDGTRLSIL.

This chain joins TRBV6-2 or TRBV6-3 and TRBJ1-3; 7 nucleotides line up with TRBD1. Germline V gene data show CDR1 as MNHEY and CDR2 as SVGEGT. Losses at the gene ends were 10 bases for V and 1 base for J; bases not matched to a gene: 7. The CDR3 totals 14 residues. The chain's CDR3 is CATSNRGSGNTIYF. CDR3 sequence (DNA): TGTGCCACCTCGAACAGGGGTTCTGGAAACACCATATATTTT.

The rearrangement joins TRBV7-9 to TRBJ2-3, with D perhaps matching TRBD2 (5 bases). The CDR3 totals 13 residues. The germline V gene encodes CDR1 SEHNR and CDR2 FQNEAQ (reference sequence). Between the trimmed V and J ends, which lost 0 bases and 8 bases, there was a span of 9 bases. The DNA for the CDR3 is TGTGCCAGCAGCTTAGCCCAGGCGGGTACGCAGTATTTT. Its protein product is CASSLAQAGTQYF. Based on the CDR3 plus reference TRBV7-9 and TRBJ2-3, the full variable domain is DTGVSQNPRHKITKRGQNVTFRCDPISEHNRLYWYRQTLGQGPEFLTYFQNEAQLEKSRLLSDRFSAERPKGSFSTLEIQRTEQGDSAMYLCASSLAQAGTQYFGPGTRLTVL.

There are many counts of this clonotype. The chain carries TRBV5-1 and TRBJ2-3; D perhaps matches TRBD2 (5 bases). Germline V gives CDR1 SGHRS, CDR2 YFSETQ. V lost 1 base to trimming and J lost 5 bases, with 8 bases between them. This CDR3 spans 13 amino acids. The CDR3, as DNA: TGCGCCAGCAGCTTGTTTCGGGAAGATACGCAGTATTTT. Amino acids: CASSLFREDTQYF.

This clonotype occurred a few times. The chain links TRBV7-2 to TRBJ2-1, with TRBD2 identical over 11 bases. Germline CDR1 and CDR2: SGHTA and FQGNSA. This CDR3 has 16 residues. V lost 5 bases and J lost 4; bases outside the gene matches: 7. CDR3 coding DNA: TGTGCCAGCAGCCCTCAGAGACTAGCGGGGTACAATGAGCAGTTCTTC. Its protein is CASSPQRLAGYNEQFF. The variable domain in full, with the rest retrieved from reference TRBV7-2 and TRBJ2-1, is GAGVSQSPSNKVTEKGKDVELRCDPISGHTALYWYRQSLGQGLEFLIYFQGNSAPDKSGLPSDRFSAERTGGSVSTLTIQRTQQEDSAVYLCASSPQRLAGYNEQFFGPGTRLTVL.

The rearrangement joins TRBV9 to TRBJ2-2; 9 bases line up with TRBD1. CDR1 and CDR2 (germline): SGDLS, YYNGEE. The CDR3 is made up of 16 amino acids. Trimming at V came to 0 bases and at J to 1 base, leaving 1 base not matched to a gene. The CDR3 region is CASSVAGQGNTGELFF. The CDR3 DNA sequence: TGTGCCAGCAGCGTAGCGGGACAGGGGAACACCGGGGAGCTGTTTTTT.

The chain recombines TRBV24-1 with TRBJ1-5; D possibly corresponds to TRBD1 (6 bases). V lost 0 bases to trimming and J lost 11 bases, with 7 bases between them. Germline lookup yields CDR1 KGHDR and CDR2 SFDVKD. The CDR3 loop spans 12 amino acids. The CDR3 nucleotides are TGTGCCACCAGTGATTTGAGGGGGTCCCAGCATTTT. The encoded protein is CATSDLRGSQHF.

In this sample, this clonotype turned up many times. This rearrangement joins TRBV5-1 to TRBJ2-1; TRBD2 matches 10 bases. The CDR3 runs to 17 residues. Trimming removed 4 bases from V and 0 bases from J; junction bases left unmatched: 7. The V gene's germline CDR1 is SGHRS and CDR2 YFSETQ. The CDR3 nucleotides are TGCGCCAGCAGCGGTAGCGGGAGGCTGAGCTCCTACAATGAGCAGTTCTTC. This codes for CASSGSGRLSSYNEQFF.

This clonotype was found a few times. The CDR3 spells CATSDQSLSGAYEQYF. DNA of the CDR3: TGTGCCACCAGCGACCAGTCGCTATCTGGAGCCTACGAGCAGTACTTC. This chain uses TRBV15 with TRBJ2-7; the D is unclear. Trimming removed 5 bases at V and 2 bases at J, with 19 bases between. The CDR3 is made up of 16 amino acids. CDR1 LNHNV and CDR2 YYDKDF come from the germline V gene (reference sequence).

This clonotype was recorded at least ten times. The DNA for the CDR3 is TGTGCCAGCAGCTTATTCAGGAGGGCTGAAGCTTTCTTT. Its protein product is CASSLFRRAEAFF. This chain connects TRBV11-1 to TRBJ1-1, with D unresolved. Germline values: CDR1 SGHAT, CDR2 FQDESV (reference sequence). The CDR3 is 13 residues long. Trimming took off 2 bases at V and 6 bases at J, with 10 bases between the two ends. The full variable domain, rest sourced from reference TRBV11-1 and TRBJ1-1, is EAEVAQSPRYKITEKSQAVAFWCDPISGHATLYWYRQILGQGPELLVQFQDESVVDDSQLPKDRFSAERLKGVDSTLKIQPAELGDSAMYLCASSLFRRAEAFFGQGTRLTVV.

This clonotype has ten or more counts. The chain couples TRBV7-8 to TRBJ1-6; D gene ambiguous. V was clipped by 0 bases and J by 5 bases, with 20 bases between them. Germline loops: CDR1 SGHVS, CDR2 FQNEAQ. CDR3 size: 19 residues. The CDR3 reads CASSLALRRSRIDNSPLHF. CDR3 in DNA: TGTGCCAGCAGCTTAGCGCTAAGGAGGTCCAGGATAGATAATTCACCCCTCCACTTT.

Many counts were recorded for this clonotype. The DNA of the CDR3 is TGTGCCAGCAGCTCTAGGACTAGCGGAAGAGGGAGGGAGCAGTACTTC. Translation gives CASSSRTSGRGREQYF. This chain links TRBV11-2 with TRBJ2-7; 10 positions match TRBD2. The CDR3 spans 16 residues. The trim removed 4 bases at V and 7 bases at J, leaving 13 bases unmatched. CDR1 and CDR2 from the germline V gene are SGHAT and FQNNGV.

V and J are TRBV27 and TRBJ2-5; 7 nucleotides match TRBD1. There are 13 residues in the CDR3. Trimming cost V 5 bases and J 7 bases; bases outside gene matches: 7. The germline V gene encodes CDR1 MNHEY and CDR2 SMNVEV (reference sequence). CDR3 sequence: CASSAAPGGTQYF. The CDR3 DNA is TGTGCCAGCAGTGCAGCCCCAGGGGGGACCCAGTACTTC.

This sequence joins TRBV20-1 and TRBJ1-1; 9 bases align to TRBD1. Germline V gene sequence: CDR1 DFQATT, CDR2 SNEGSKA (reference sequence). CDR3 length equals 15 residues. V was clipped by 1 base and J by 0 bases; unmatched bases: 3. As DNA, the CDR3 is TGCAGTGCTAGAGCGGACAGGGGATTGAACACTGAAGCTTTCTTT. This encodes CSARADRGLNTEAFF.

J is TRBJ2-2 and V is TRBV11-3, with D unclear. CDR1 SGHNT and CDR2 YENEEA come from the germline V gene. The length of the CDR3 is 15 residues. The V gene lost 5 bases and the J gene lost 1 base, with 11 bases spanning the gap. The CDR3 DNA reads as TGTGCCAGCAGCCCCCGGAACCAGAACACCGGGGAGCTGTTTTTT. Protein: CASSPRNQNTGELFF. Full variable domain (missing parts from reference TRBV11-3 and TRBJ2-2): EAGVVQSPRYKIIEKKQPVAFWCNPISGHNTLYWYLQNLGQGPELLIRYENEEAVDDSQLPKDRFSAERLKGVDSTLKIQPAELGDSAVYLCASSPRNQNTGELFFGEGSRLTVL.

The V and J genes are TRBV30 and TRBJ1-2; no clear D. The CDR3 is 11 residues long. V lost 1 base to trimming and J lost 7 bases, with 7 bases between them. CDR1 and CDR2 from the germline V gene are GTSNPN and SVGIG (reference sequence). This CDR3 is CAWSGRGGYTF. The CDR3 coding sequence is TGTGCCTGGAGTGGACGGGGTGGCTACACCTTC.

The chain has TRBV29-1 and TRBJ1-1, with 7 bases identical to TRBD1. CDR3 length equals 13 residues. Germline values: CDR1 SQVTM, CDR2 ANQGSEA. The CDR3 here is CTARGQRNTEAFF. The CDR3 DNA reads as TGCACAGCAAGGGGACAGAGGAACACTGAAGCTTTCTTT.

The sample holds a few counts of this clonotype. The chain has TRBV12-3 or TRBV12-4 and TRBJ1-2; no clear D gene. The ends were cut back, 2 bases at V and 7 bases at J, with 14 bases in the middle. The CDR3 has 14 amino acids. The CDR3 here is CASSLSGNVGGYTF. CDR3 nucleotides: TGTGCCAGCAGTTTAAGCGGCAACGTCGGTGGCTACACCTTC.

This clonotype was counted a few times. This sequence joins TRBV30 and TRBJ2-5, with 7 bases aligning to TRBD2. The J segment lost 6 bases and the V segment lost 0 bases, leaving 10 bases of the junction unmatched. Germline V lookup: CDR1 GTSNPN, CDR2 SVGIG (reference sequence). The CDR3 is made up of 15 amino acids. For the CDR3, the DNA is TGTGCCTGGAGTGTAGCCAGCGGGATAGGCCAGACCCAGTACTTC. Protein product: CAWSVASGIGQTQYF.

The rearrangement links TRBV5-1 to TRBJ2-7, with a weak D call TRBD1 (6 bases). V was cut by 0 bases and J by 9 bases, with 10 bases left in between. The CDR3 is 12 residues long. CDR1 is SGHRS, CDR2 YFSETQ, per germline. The CDR3 nucleotides are TGCGCCAGCAGCTTGGACAGGGAAGTGCAGTACTTC. This translates into CASSLDREVQYF.

The rearrangement uses TRBV27 and TRBJ2-3; D is ambiguous. CDR1 is MNHEY, CDR2 SMNVEV, per germline (reference sequence). Trimming shortened V by 2 bases and J by 2 bases, and 8 bases separated the two germline ends. CDR3 length: 14 residues. In nucleotides, the CDR3 is TGTGCCAGCAGTTTAGCGAGCCCCACAGATACGCAGTATTTT. Translating it yields CASSLASPTDTQYF.